This T cell receptor beta chain was found in a study of blood T cells in healthy people across ages. Comment on this clonotype: Germline and junction disagree at one end, which may indicate a read error.

Primers used in a second PCR of roughly 7 to 12 cycles were a sample-barcoded 5' primer and a J-beta primer mix. The authors tagged each cDNA molecule using a template-switch adaptor with 12 random nucleotides. One entry per CDR3 protein results from TCRdb running MiXCR on the 5' RACE reads. The repertoire holds more than 650,000 distinct CDR3 sequences, approximately 22% seen once, with roughly 22% in the top ten. Source material: blood. This receptor was identified in a man in his 70s in good health.

CDR3 DNA sequence: TGCGCCAGCAGTTTGGAGCAGGGCAGAAACATTCAGTACTTC. It specifies CASSLEQGRNIQYF. V is TRBV5-1 and J is TRBJ2-4, with TRBD1 as a possible D gene (5 bases). Per the germline V gene, CDR1 is SGHRS and CDR2 is YFSETQ. The CDR3 extends over 14 amino acids.